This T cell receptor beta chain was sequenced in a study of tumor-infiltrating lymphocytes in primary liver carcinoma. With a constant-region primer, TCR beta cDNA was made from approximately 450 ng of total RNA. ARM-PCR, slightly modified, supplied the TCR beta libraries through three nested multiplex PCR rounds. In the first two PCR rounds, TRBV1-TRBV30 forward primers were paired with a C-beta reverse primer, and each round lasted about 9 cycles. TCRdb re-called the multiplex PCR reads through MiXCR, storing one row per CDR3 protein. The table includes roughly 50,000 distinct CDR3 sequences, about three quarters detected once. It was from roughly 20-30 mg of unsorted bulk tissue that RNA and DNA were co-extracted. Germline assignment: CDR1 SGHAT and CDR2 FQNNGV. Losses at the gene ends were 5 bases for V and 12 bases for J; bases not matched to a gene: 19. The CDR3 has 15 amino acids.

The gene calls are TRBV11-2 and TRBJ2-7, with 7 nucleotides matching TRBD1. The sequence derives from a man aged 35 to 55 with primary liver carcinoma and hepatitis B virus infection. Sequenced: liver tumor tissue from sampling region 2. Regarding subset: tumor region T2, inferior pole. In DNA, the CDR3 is TGTGCCAGCAGCCAATATTCGAGAGGGGGCTACGAGTGGTACTTC. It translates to CASSQYSRGGYEWYF.